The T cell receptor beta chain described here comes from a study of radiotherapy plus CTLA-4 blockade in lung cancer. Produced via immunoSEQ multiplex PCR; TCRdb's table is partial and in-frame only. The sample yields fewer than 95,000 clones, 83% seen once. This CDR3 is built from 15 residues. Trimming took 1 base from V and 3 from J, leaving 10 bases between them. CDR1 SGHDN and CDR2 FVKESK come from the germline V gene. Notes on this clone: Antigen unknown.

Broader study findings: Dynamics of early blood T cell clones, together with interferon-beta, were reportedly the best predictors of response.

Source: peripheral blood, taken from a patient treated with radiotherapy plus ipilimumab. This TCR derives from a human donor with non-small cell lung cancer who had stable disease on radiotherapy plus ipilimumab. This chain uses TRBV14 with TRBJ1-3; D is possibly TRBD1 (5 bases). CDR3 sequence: CASSQVNRRGNTIYF. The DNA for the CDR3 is TGTGCCAGCAGCCAAGTTAACAGGCGTGGAAACACCATATATTTT.